Presented here are 32 T cell receptor beta chains from one specimen sequenced in a study of blood T cell repertoires in COVID-19. Profiled with immunoSEQ multiplex PCR; TCRdb holds only in-frame clones, not every one. Of 250,000 to 300,000 clones in the sample, around 89% were seen once. The sequenced sample consisted of peripheral blood. All receptors derive from a woman between 45 and 60 years old with COVID-19, enrolled during active disease.

The genes are TRBV3-1 (or the pseudogene TRBV3-2) and TRBJ1-2; maybe TRBD1 (5 bases). Trimming took off 4 bases at V and 7 bases at J, with 16 bases between the two ends. This CDR3 comprises 14 residues. Per germline, CDR1 LGHDT and CDR2 YNNKEL (reference sequence). The CDR3 loop is CASSPQGAAPGYTF. Here the CDR3 DNA reads TGTGCCAGCAGCCCCCAAGGGGCGGCTCCTGGCTACACCTTC.

The J gene is TRBJ2-3, the V gene TRBV3-1 (or the pseudogene TRBV3-2); 10 bases agree with TRBD2. J lost 4 bases, V lost 7 bases, and 8 bases had no gene match. The CDR3 runs 15 residues. Germline loops: CDR1 LGHDT, CDR2 YNNKEL (reference sequence). The CDR3 nucleotides are TGTGCCAGCACCCCAGAGCGGGAGGGACCAGATACGCAGTATTTT. Amino acid sequence: CASTPEREGPDTQYF.

The table lists this clone with a count of one. The chain is built from TRBV11-3 and TRBJ1-2, with D maybe TRBD1 (6 bases). The CDR3 runs 11 residues. V was clipped by 5 bases and J by 11 bases, with 12 bases between them. Looked up from germline, CDR1 is SGHNT and CDR2 is YENEEA. The CDR3: CASSDMRGYTF. The CDR3 bases are TGTGCCAGCAGCGACATGAGGGGGTACACCTTC.

This rearrangement joins TRBV5-1 to TRBJ2-1; 10 bases are a match to TRBD2. Per germline, CDR1 SGHRS and CDR2 YFSETQ. V shed 0 bases, J shed 6 bases, and the junction held 0 bases outside the gene matches. The CDR3 spans 14 residues. The CDR3: CASSLASGSNEQFF. The CDR3 bases are TGCGCCAGCAGCTTGGCTAGCGGGAGCAATGAGCAGTTCTTC. Full variable domain (remainder filled in from reference TRBV5-1 and TRBJ2-1): KAGVTQTPRYLIKTRGQQVTLSCSPISGHRSVSWYQQTPGQGLQFLFEYFSETQRNKGNFPGRFSGRQFSNSRSEMNVSTLELGDSALYLCASSLASGSNEQFFGPGTRLTVL.

The chain joins TRBV14 to TRBJ2-7, with D perhaps TRBD2 (5 bases). Trimming left V 4 bases short and J 7 bases short, with 14 bases between. This CDR3 contains 13 residues. Germline CDR1 and CDR2: SGHDN and FVKESK. In DNA form, the CDR3 reads TGTGCCAGCAGCCGAGGGTTTTCTCGGGAGCAGTACTTC. This encodes CASSRGFSREQYF.

The V gene is TRBV27, the J gene TRBJ2-5, with a possible D match to TRBD2 (7 bases). Trimming pared 2 bases from V and 7 bases from J, leaving 20 bases between. Germline V lookup: CDR1 MNHEY, CDR2 SMNVEV (reference sequence). This CDR3 is 16 amino acids long. The CDR3 coding sequence is TGTGCCAGCAGTTTAAAGGGGCTAGCGGACAGAGCGACCCAGTACTTC. Protein: CASSLKGLADRATQYF.

The rearrangement joins TRBV9 to TRBJ2-2; tentatively, D is TRBD1 (5 bases). The V gene's germline CDR1 is SGDLS and CDR2 YYNGEE. CDR3 length equals 15 residues. Trimming pared 0 bases from V and 6 bases from J, leaving 12 bases between. The CDR3 loop is CASSVGQRRSGELFF. The DNA for the CDR3 is TGTGCCAGCAGCGTAGGACAGAGAAGGTCCGGGGAGCTGTTTTTT.

The genes are TRBV19 and TRBJ1-1; 7 bases match TRBD1. V shed 1 base, J shed 7 bases, and the junction held 6 bases outside the gene matches. Germline V gene data show CDR1 as LNHDA and CDR2 as SQIVND (reference sequence). The CDR3 totals 14 residues. This chain's CDR3 is CASSIVTGSGEAFF. CDR3 bases: TGTGCCAGTAGTATAGTGACAGGGTCCGGTGAAGCTTTCTTT.

The gene calls are TRBV7-2 and TRBJ2-1; 7 nucleotides match TRBD2. The CDR3 has 19 amino acids. V lost 4 bases, J lost 0 bases, and 15 bases stayed unmatched. The germline V gene encodes CDR1 SGHTA and CDR2 FQGNSA. CDR3 protein: CASSYLGLAAPSSYNEQFF. In DNA form, the CDR3 reads TGTGCCAGCAGCTATCTAGGGCTAGCGGCGCCCAGCTCCTACAATGAGCAGTTCTTC.

The rearrangement uses TRBV20-1 and TRBJ2-7, with 10 bases aligning to TRBD2. CDR1 is DFQATT and CDR2 is SNEGSKA in the germline V gene (reference sequence). Trimming at V came to 3 bases and at J to 0 bases, leaving 11 bases not matched to a gene. The CDR3 contains 17 residues. For the CDR3, the DNA is TGCAGTGCTAGTAATCTAGCGGGAGCCCGCGGCTCCTACGAGCAGTACTTC. Residues: CSASNLAGARGSYEQYF.

The rearrangement links TRBV5-1 to TRBJ2-1; D perhaps matches TRBD1 (7 bases). Looked up from germline, CDR1 is SGHRS and CDR2 is YFSETQ. The CDR3 consists of 15 residues. With 0 bases removed from V and 11 bases from J, the gap between germline ends came to 18 bases. The CDR3 DNA is TGCGCCAGCAGCTTGGGGGACAGCGGGCCTTTGAAGCAGTTCTTC. It is translated as CASSLGDSGPLKQFF. The full variable domain, rest sourced from reference TRBV5-1 and TRBJ2-1, is KAGVTQTPRYLIKTRGQQVTLSCSPISGHRSVSWYQQTPGQGLQFLFEYFSETQRNKGNFPGRFSGRQFSNSRSEMNVSTLELGDSALYLCASSLGDSGPLKQFFGPGTRLTVL.

This chain links TRBV6-1 with TRBJ1-5; a possible D gene is TRBD1 (6 bases). The germline V and J ends were trimmed by 8 bases and 7 bases, with 15 bases remaining between them. The CDR3 sequence is 13 residues long. CDR1 MNHNS and CDR2 SASEGT come from the germline V gene. The CDR3 reads CASDRLQGQPQHF. The CDR3, as DNA: TGTGCCAGCGACAGGCTGCAAGGGCAGCCCCAGCATTTT.

The chain has TRBV19 and TRBJ2-5; possible D gene TRBD2, 6 bases. V was pared by 3 bases and J by 2 bases, with 7 bases between. Germline loops: CDR1 LNHDA, CDR2 SQIVND (reference sequence). This CDR3 has 13 residues. The CDR3 here is CASSMGGQETQYF. The CDR3 DNA sequence: TGTGCCAGTAGTATGGGAGGACAAGAGACCCAGTACTTC.

The genes are TRBV6-2 or TRBV6-3 and TRBJ2-5; D perhaps matches TRBD2 (5 bases). From germline, CDR1 is MNHEY and CDR2 SVGEGT. This CDR3 comprises 15 residues. V was shortened by 2 bases and J by 5 bases, with 15 bases between the two germline ends. CDR3 DNA: TGTGCCAGCAGTTACGTCGGGATCACGTCCGAGACCCAGTACTTC. Its translation is CASSYVGITSETQYF.

In this sample, this clone turned up once. In nucleotides, the CDR3 is TGCGCCAGCAGGACCTCGACAGGCTCCTACAATGAGCAGTTCTTC. Translation: CASRTSTGSYNEQFF. V and J are TRBV5-1 and TRBJ2-1, with D maybe TRBD1 (6 bases). With 5 bases removed from V and 0 bases from J, the gap between germline ends came to 12 bases. CDR1 and CDR2 from the germline V gene are SGHRS and YFSETQ. The CDR3 is 15 amino acids.

V is TRBV18 and J is TRBJ2-7; possible D gene TRBD1, 5 bases. Trimming took off 0 bases at V and 3 bases at J, with 9 bases between the two ends. This CDR3 has 14 residues. Germline V gene sequence: CDR1 KGHSH, CDR2 LQKENI. The CDR3: CASSPPDSYYEQYF. The CDR3 nucleotides are TGTGCCAGCTCACCACCAGACAGTTACTACGAGCAGTACTTC.

This sequence joins TRBV5-4 and TRBJ1-3, with TRBD1 matching 8 bases. Germline loops: CDR1 SGHNT, CDR2 YYREEE (reference sequence). CDR3 length: 17 amino acids. Unmatched junction bases numbered 15, after V lost 2 bases and J lost 8 bases. CDR3 bases: TGTGCCAGCAGCTTAGGTTCGGGGCAGGGGGCCGCGGACACCATATATTTT. It encodes CASSLGSGQGAADTIYF.

The V gene is TRBV6-5, the J gene TRBJ1-2; maybe TRBD1 (6 bases). This CDR3 contains 13 residues. Trimming took 6 bases from V and 2 from J, leaving 10 bases between them. Per germline, CDR1 MNHEY and CDR2 SVGAGI. CDR3 nucleotide sequence: TGTGCCAGCAGACGACAGGACAACTATGGCTACACCTTC. This translates into CASRRQDNYGYTF.

The V gene is TRBV19, the J gene TRBJ2-1; D perhaps matches TRBD2 (5 bases). The length of the CDR3 is 13 residues. Looked up from germline, CDR1 is LNHDA and CDR2 is SQIVND (reference sequence). Trimming removed 3 bases at V and 9 bases at J, with 12 bases between. As DNA, the CDR3 is TGTGCCAGTAGTATGGGTCTAGCCTTTGAGCAGTTCTTC. Amino acid sequence: CASSMGLAFEQFF.

The genes are TRBV11-3 and TRBJ2-1; D not certain. The CDR3 is 14 amino acids. Per the germline V gene, CDR1 is SGHNT and CDR2 is YENEEA. V gave up 0 bases and J gave up 4 bases, with 7 bases separating them. The DNA of the CDR3 is TGTGCCAGCAGCTTAGATGGCGGTTACAATGAGCAGTTCTTC. It is translated as CASSLDGGYNEQFF.

This clone was counted between two and nine times. V is TRBV9 and J is TRBJ2-1; TRBD2 aligns across 10 bases. The CDR3 loop spans 15 amino acids. The junction had 0 bases not matched to a gene; V was cut back by 0 bases and J by 3 bases. Germline V gives CDR1 SGDLS, CDR2 YYNGEE. CDR3 sequence: CASSVGTSGYNEQFF. The CDR3 region has the DNA TGTGCCAGCAGCGTAGGGACTAGCGGCTACAATGAGCAGTTCTTC.

The chain combines TRBV4-1 with TRBJ2-4; 8 nucleotides match TRBD1. The germline gives CDR1 MGHRA, CDR2 YSYEKL. J was trimmed by 8 bases and V by 4 bases; bases with no gene match: 4. The CDR3 has 13 residues. CDR3 DNA: TGCGCCAGCAGCCCAGGACAGGGAGACATTCAGTACTTC. It encodes CASSPGQGDIQYF.

This clone was detected once. This chain joins TRBV10-3 and TRBJ1-1; D remains ambiguous. Trimming removed 3 bases at V and 3 bases at J, with 11 bases between. This CDR3 contains 14 residues. CDR1 and CDR2 (germline): ENHRY, SYGVKD. CDR3 protein: CAISDRGVYTEAFF. CDR3 sequence (DNA): TGTGCCATCAGTGACCGGGGAGTCTACACTGAAGCTTTCTTT.

The chain couples TRBV16 to TRBJ1-1; 11 bases fit TRBD1. V lost 3 bases and J lost 3; bases outside the gene matches: 3. The CDR3 covers 15 residues. From germline, CDR1 is KGHSY and CDR2 FQNENV. The CDR3 here is CASSHSGQGDTEAFF. CDR3 nucleotide sequence: TGTGCCAGCAGCCACTCGGGACAGGGGGACACTGAAGCTTTCTTT.

This clone has only one observation. CDR3 in amino acids: CASSQDLSSGQETQYF. Here the CDR3 DNA reads TGCGCCAGCAGCCAAGATCTTTCCAGCGGCCAAGAGACCCAGTACTTC. The chain links TRBV4-1 to TRBJ2-5, with a tentative D call TRBD2 (5 bases). The germline CDR1 and CDR2 sequences are MGHRA and YSYEKL. V was cut by 0 bases and J by 1 base, with 12 bases left in between. The CDR3 is made up of 16 amino acids.

The J gene is TRBJ2-1, the V gene TRBV5-1; perhaps TRBD1 as D (5 bases). Germline CDR1 and CDR2: SGHRS and YFSETQ. The CDR3 loop spans 13 amino acids. Trimming removed 1 base from V and 5 bases from J, with 7 bases in between. CDR3 DNA: TGCGCCAGCAGCTTGACACAGGACAATGAGCAGTTCTTC. Amino acid sequence: CASSLTQDNEQFF. Supplemented by reference TRBV5-1 and TRBJ2-1, the full variable domain reads KAGVTQTPRYLIKTRGQQVTLSCSPISGHRSVSWYQQTPGQGLQFLFEYFSETQRNKGNFPGRFSGRQFSNSRSEMNVSTLELGDSALYLCASSLTQDNEQFFGPGTRLTVL.

The chain is built from TRBV30 and TRBJ1-1; tentative D call: TRBD1 (5 bases). The germline gives CDR1 GTSNPN, CDR2 SVGIG (reference sequence). The CDR3 loop spans 12 amino acids. V was shortened by 0 bases and J by 9 bases, with 11 bases between the two germline ends. The CDR3 region is CAWSVGEVKAFF. The CDR3 region has the DNA TGTGCCTGGAGTGTAGGGGAGGTTAAAGCTTTCTTT.

The rearrangement joins TRBV5-6 to TRBJ2-5; 10 bases align to TRBD1. The CDR3 length is 16 residues. Germline CDR1 is SGHDT and CDR2 is YYEEEE. V dropped 3 bases and J dropped 5; count of bases not matched to a gene: 10. The CDR3: CASSSTGTGAEETQYF. DNA for the CDR3: TGTGCCAGCAGCTCCACCGGGACAGGGGCAGAGGAGACCCAGTACTTC.

J is TRBJ1-5 and V is TRBV24-1, with D possibly being TRBD1 (6 bases). V was trimmed by 5 bases and J by 5 bases, leaving 9 bases between them. The CDR3 length is 13 residues. CDR1 is KGHDR, CDR2 SFDVKD, per germline. CDR3 in DNA: TGTGCCACCAGTGGTCAGGGGTATCAGCCCCAGCATTTT. Protein sequence: CATSGQGYQPQHF.

V and J are TRBV7-8 and TRBJ2-7; 14 bases are shared with TRBD2. Per the germline V gene, CDR1 is SGHVS and CDR2 is FQNEAQ. The junction had 4 bases not matched to a gene; V was cut back by 1 base and J by 2 bases. The length of the CDR3 is 17 residues. The CDR3 here is CASSLGGLAGVTYEQYF. CDR3 DNA: TGTGCCAGCAGCTTAGGGGGACTAGCGGGAGTCACCTACGAGCAGTACTTC.

The rearrangement uses TRBV14 and TRBJ1-4; no clear D gene. The CDR3 sequence is 15 residues long. Per germline, CDR1 SGHDN and CDR2 FVKESK. V was trimmed by 2 bases and J by 4 bases, leaving 11 bases between them. The CDR3 is CASSQRAGNNEKLFF. DNA for the CDR3: TGTGCCAGCAGCCAACGTGCCGGGAATAATGAAAAACTGTTTTTT.

This chain links TRBV5-1 with TRBJ2-2, with 10 bases lining up with TRBD2. Trimming cost V 4 bases and J 6 bases; bases outside gene matches: 3. Germline V CDR1 and CDR2: SGHRS, YFSETQ. CDR3 length: 14 amino acids. The CDR3 sequence is CASSGGLAAGELFF. The CDR3 nucleotides are TGCGCCAGCAGCGGCGGACTAGCGGCCGGGGAGCTGTTTTTT.